The 3 T cell receptor beta chains listed next were all sequenced from one sample in a study of T cells in Graves' hyperthyroidism and ophthalmopathy. What was amplified from RNA transcripts were TCR beta CDR3 regions. The HTBI primer set was used in a first-round RT-PCR of the TCR CDR3. A single record per CDR3 protein comes from TCRdb applying MiXCR to the multiplex PCR reads. The table lists fewer than 900,000 distinct CDR3 sequences, around 15% of them singletons. Input material: blood. These receptor sequences come from a man younger than 35 with Graves' hyperthyroidism.

The table lists this clonotype with many counts. The chain employs TRBV20-1 and TRBJ2-7, with 7 bases that match TRBD2. Germline V gives CDR1 DFQATT, CDR2 SNEGSKA (reference sequence). Trimming cost V 6 bases and J 2 bases; bases outside gene matches: 10. The CDR3 contains 14 residues. The CDR3 nucleotides are TGCAGTGCCAAGACTAGCAACGGCGCCTACGAGCAGTACTTC. Translating gives CSAKTSNGAYEQYF.

In this sample, this clonotype turned up a few times. The chain carries TRBV11-2 and TRBJ2-7, with TRBD2 as a possible D gene (5 bases). CDR3 length: 15 residues. Germline values: CDR1 SGHAT, CDR2 FQNNGV. Trimming left V 2 bases short and J 2 bases short, with 13 bases between. The CDR3 nucleotides read TGTGCCAGCAGCTTAAAGGCGGGCCCTGCCTACGAGCAGTACTTC. Amino acids: CASSLKAGPAYEQYF.

Written as DNA, the CDR3 is TGTGCCAGTAGTATACAGGGGGCTGGCTACACCTTC. This codes for CASSIQGAGYTF. V and J are TRBV19 and TRBJ1-2, with 8 bases identical to TRBD1. This CDR3 is 12 amino acids long. Germline-derived CDR1 and CDR2 are LNHDA and SQIVND (reference sequence). The junction had 0 bases not matched to a gene; V was cut back by 2 bases and J by 7 bases.